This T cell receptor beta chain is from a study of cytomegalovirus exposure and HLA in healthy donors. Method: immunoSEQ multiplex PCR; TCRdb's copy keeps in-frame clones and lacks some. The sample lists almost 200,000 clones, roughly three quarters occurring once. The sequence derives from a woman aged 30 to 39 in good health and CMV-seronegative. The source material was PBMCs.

The CDR3 region has the DNA TGCGCCAGCAGCTTAACATCCGGGACAGCCACTGGGAAACTGTTTTTT. Residues: CASSLTSGTATGKLFF. The chain uses TRBV5-1 and TRBJ1-4; TRBD1 matches at 7 bases. The CDR3 spans 16 residues. Trimming cost V 2 bases and J 11 bases; bases outside gene matches: 15. CDR1 and CDR2 (germline): SGHRS, YFSETQ.